A single sample is the source of the 5 T cell receptor beta chains below, sequenced in a study of cytomegalovirus exposure and HLA in healthy donors. A multiplex PCR was run with 60 Vbeta primers and 13 Jbeta primers. This table comes from immunoSEQ multiplex PCR, and its TCRdb copy is limited to in-frame clones, with some not included. Of 160,000 or so clones in the sample, roughly 77% were seen once. Sequenced input: PBMCs. Receptors were obtained from a man aged 45 to 65 in good health and CMV-seropositive.

The chain recombines TRBV7-2 with TRBJ2-5, with 7 bases lining up with TRBD2. TRBJ2-7 matches the DNA end more closely, so the J call is doubtful. The germline V gene has CDR1 SGHTA and CDR2 FQGNSA. The CDR3 has 14 residues. CDR3 sequence: CASSTRGNSYEQYF. CDR3 DNA: TGTGCCAGCAGCACGCGGGGGAACTCCTACGAGCAGTACTTC.

The V gene is TRBV7-9, the J gene TRBJ1-6, with 7 bases aligning to TRBD1. CDR3 length: 16 residues. J lost 4 bases, V lost 4 bases, and 7 bases had no gene match. Germline loops: CDR1 SEHNR, CDR2 FQNEAQ (reference sequence). CDR3 amino acids: CASSSNPGQYNSPLHF. In DNA, the CDR3 is TGTGCCAGCAGCTCGAACCCGGGACAGTATAATTCACCCCTCCACTTT.

The chain uses TRBV7-8 and TRBJ1-6; possibly TRBD1 for D (6 bases). This CDR3 is built from 14 residues. Trimming removed 7 bases at V and 5 bases at J, with 12 bases between. Germline CDR1 is SGHVS and CDR2 is FQNEAQ. In DNA form, the CDR3 reads TGTGCCAGCACCGTACAGGGAAATAATTCACCCCTCCACTTT. Amino acid sequence: CASTVQGNNSPLHF.

The sample holds a few counts of this clone. The V call is TRBV15, the J call TRBJ2-1; 10 bases align to TRBD2. Germline loops: CDR1 LNHNV, CDR2 YYDKDF (reference sequence). This CDR3 has 14 residues. Trimming at V came to 4 bases and at J to 12 bases, leaving 9 bases not matched to a gene. CDR3 sequence reads: CATSIRLAGGRQFF. CDR3 DNA sequence: TGTGCCACCAGCATAAGACTAGCGGGTGGTAGGCAGTTCTTC.

V gene TRBV4-1 combines with J gene TRBJ1-5; no clear D. The V and J ends lost 6 bases and 7 bases respectively, with 13 bases between them. CDR1 and CDR2 from the germline V gene are MGHRA and YSYEKL. The CDR3 contains 13 residues. CDR3 sequence: CASSSTAAQPQHF. CDR3 DNA sequence: TGCGCCAGCAGTTCGACCGCGGCCCAGCCCCAGCATTTT.